This T cell receptor (beta chain) was documented in a study of OX40 agonist ivuxolimab in advanced cancers. Study-wide context: Aged 23 to 79 with a mean of approximately 60 years, they were 82.7% male.

Some clones are missing from TCRdb's copy, which holds only in-frame ones; the method was immunoSEQ multiplex PCR. The sample consists of tens of thousands of clones, 90% of them appearing once. On this clone itself: As yet, its antigen is unknown.

Germline V gene data show CDR1 as SGHRS and CDR2 as YFSETQ. The CDR3 has 14 amino acids. With 4 bases clipped from V and 3 bases from J, the junction kept 3 bases outside the gene matches. The cohort excluded patients with autoimmune disease history or systemic immunosuppression. Overall study results and limits: CD4+ T cells averaged fewer expanded clones than CD8+ T cells. Also present in some nonresponders was a low level of normalized T-cell clonal expansion.

The sequence was obtained from an adult with an advanced solid tumor such as melanoma, head and neck, liver or kidney cancer. The source was CD4+ or CD8+ T cells sorted from blood, collected in a trial of the OX40 agonist ivuxolimab. The rearrangement links TRBV5-1 to TRBJ1-4, with 7 bases lining up with TRBD1. The chain's CDR3 is CASSGGTANEKLFF. The CDR3 DNA reads TGCGCCAGCAGCGGCGGGACAGCTAATGAAAAACTGTTTTTT.